The clone carrying this T cell receptor (beta chain) was detected a few times. PCR involved 60 Vbeta and 13 Jbeta primers. Produced via immunoSEQ multiplex PCR; TCRdb's table is partial and in-frame only. This table has about 200,000 clones, about 70% appearing once. Germline lookup yields CDR1 MNHNS and CDR2 SASEGT. The CDR3 extends over 14 amino acids. Trimming shortened V by 0 bases and J by 3 bases, and 9 bases separated the two germline ends. The data stem from a study of cytomegalovirus exposure and HLA in healthy donors. Healthy bone marrow donors made up the cohort. The rearrangement links TRBV6-1 to TRBJ2-7, with D possibly matching TRBD2 (6 bases). Sequenced input: PBMCs. This receptor was obtained from a woman younger than 45 in good health and CMV-seronegative. CDR3 loop: CASSEARGNYEQYF. CDR3 coding DNA: TGTGCCAGCAGTGAAGCGCGGGGAAACTACGAGCAGTACTTC.